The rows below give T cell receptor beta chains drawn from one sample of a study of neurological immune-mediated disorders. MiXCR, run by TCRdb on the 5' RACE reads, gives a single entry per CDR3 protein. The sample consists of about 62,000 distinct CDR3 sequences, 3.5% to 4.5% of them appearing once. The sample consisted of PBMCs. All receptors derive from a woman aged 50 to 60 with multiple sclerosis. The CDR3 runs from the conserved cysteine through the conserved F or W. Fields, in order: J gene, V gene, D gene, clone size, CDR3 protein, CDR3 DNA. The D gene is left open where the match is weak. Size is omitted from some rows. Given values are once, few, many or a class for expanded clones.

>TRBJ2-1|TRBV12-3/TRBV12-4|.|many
CASSLTSVEQFF
TGTGCCAGCAGCCTGACTAGTGTTGAGCAGTTCTTC
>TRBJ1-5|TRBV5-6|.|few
CASSLAPNQPQHF
TGTGCCAGCAGCTTGGCCCCAAATCAGCCCCAGCATTTT
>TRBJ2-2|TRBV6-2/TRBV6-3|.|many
CASFRGTGELFF
TGTGCCAGCTTCCGGGGGACCGGGGAGCTGTTTTTT
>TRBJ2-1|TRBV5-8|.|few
CASSLAYNEQFF
TGTGCCAGCAGCTTGGCCTACAATGAGCAGTTCTTC
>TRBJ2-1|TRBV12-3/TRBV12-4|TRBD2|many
CASSALTSGKSEEQFF
TGTGCCAGCAGTGCCCTGACTAGCGGGAAGAGTGAAGAGCAGTTCTTC
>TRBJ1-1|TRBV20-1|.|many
CSARVGEMNTEAFF
TGCAGTGCTAGAGTCGGGGAAATGAACACTGAAGCTTTCTTT
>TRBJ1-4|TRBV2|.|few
CASSEEVLGEKLFF
TGTGCCAGCAGTGAAGAGGTATTGGGTGAAAAACTGTTTTTT
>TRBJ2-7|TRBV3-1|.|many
CASSQDRFYEQYF
TGTGCCAGCAGCCAAGACCGGTTCTACGAGCAGTACTTC
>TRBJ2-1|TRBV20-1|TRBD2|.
CSARLTGGWDNEQFF
TGCAGTGCTAGATTAACGGGGGGTTGGGACAATGAGCAGTTCTTC
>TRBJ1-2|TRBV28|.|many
CASSHPGGGKGYTF
TGTGCCAGCAGTCACCCGGGGGGGGGGAAGGGCTACACCTTC
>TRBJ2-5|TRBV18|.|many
CASSPYQAQETQYF
TGTGCCAGCTCACCCTACCAGGCTCAAGAGACCCAGTACTTC
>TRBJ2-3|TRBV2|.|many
CASTRELPDTQYF
TGTGCCAGCACCCGGGAGTTGCCTGATACGCAGTATTTT
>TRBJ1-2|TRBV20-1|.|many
CSARDERGGYGYTF
TGCAGTGCTAGAGATGAGAGGGGAGGATATGGCTACACCTTC
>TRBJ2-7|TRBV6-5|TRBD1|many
CASSLGTVYEQYF
TGTGCCAGCAGCTTAGGGACAGTCTACGAGCAGTACTTC
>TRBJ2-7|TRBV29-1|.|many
CSASDGTYEQYF
TGCAGCGCCTCGGACGGAACCTACGAGCAGTACTTC
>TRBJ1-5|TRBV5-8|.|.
CASSSLSQPQHF
TGTGCCAGCAGCTCCTTAAGTCAGCCCCAGCATTTT
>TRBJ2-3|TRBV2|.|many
CASSKGAGQGTDTQYF
TGTGCCAGCAGTAAGGGAGCAGGGCAAGGCACAGATACGCAGTATTTT
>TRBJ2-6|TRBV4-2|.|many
CASSEPGQALSGANVLTF
TGTGCCAGCAGCGAACCGGGGCAAGCCCTCTCTGGGGCCAACGTCCTGACTTTC
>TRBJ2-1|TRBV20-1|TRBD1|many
CSARPGQSNPRAQFF
TGCAGTGCTAGGCCGGGACAGTCAAATCCCAGGGCGCAGTTCTTC
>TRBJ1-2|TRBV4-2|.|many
CASSQDRPWTQGDGYTF
TGTGCCAGCAGCCAAGATAGACCCTGGACACAGGGAGATGGCTACACCTTC
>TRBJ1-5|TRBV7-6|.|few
CASSPSGKGSNQPQNF
TGTGCCAGCAGCCCCTCGGGTAAGGGAAGCAATCAGCCCCAGAATTTT
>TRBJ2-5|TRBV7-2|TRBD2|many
CASSTPGLAEETQYF
TGTGCCAGCAGCACCCCGGGACTAGCGGAAGAGACCCAGTACTTC
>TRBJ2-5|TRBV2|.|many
CASSEGEARAETQYF
TGTGCCAGCAGTGAGGGAGAGGCGAGGGCAGAGACCCAGTACTTC
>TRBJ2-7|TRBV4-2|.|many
CASSQDVTGTGYEQYF
TGTGCCAGCAGCCAAGATGTGACAGGAACAGGCTACGAGCAGTACTTC
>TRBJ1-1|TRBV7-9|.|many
CASSPPGLRDTEAFF
TGTGCCAGCAGCCCCCCGGGACTCCGGGACACTGAAGCTTTCTTT
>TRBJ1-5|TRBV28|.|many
CASSLGFGVQPQHF
TGTGCCAGCAGTTTGGGGTTCGGGGTTCAGCCCCAGCATTTT
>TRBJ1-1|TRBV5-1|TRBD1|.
CASSLVGTGGAEAFF
TGCGCCAGCAGCTTGGTAGGGACAGGAGGCGCTGAAGCTTTCTTT
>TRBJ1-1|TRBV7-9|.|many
CASIAGAWTEAFF
TGTGCCAGCATCGCTGGGGCCTGGACTGAAGCTTTCTTT
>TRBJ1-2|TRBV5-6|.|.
CASSLVTAWGYTF
TGTGCCAGCAGCCTAGTGACAGCGTGGGGCTACACCTTC
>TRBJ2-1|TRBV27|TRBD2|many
CASQSLGGNEQFF
TGTGCCAGCCAAAGTCTCGGGGGGAATGAGCAGTTCTTC
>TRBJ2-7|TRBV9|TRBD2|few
CASSVGSGGGSYEQYF
TGTGCCAGCAGCGTAGGTTCGGGGGGGGGCTCCTACGAGCAGTACTTC
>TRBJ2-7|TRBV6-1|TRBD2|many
CASSHRTSASYEQYF
TGTGCCAGCAGCCACCGGACTAGCGCTTCCTACGAGCAGTACTTC